This entry lists 9 T cell receptor beta chains sequenced from one sample in a study of T cell responses to AZD1222 COVID-19 vaccine (TCRdb year 2021). The time point tag for this specimen amounts to: baseline before first vaccination. Preparation of the library involved the immunoSEQ multiplex PCR assay. Held by TCRdb, this immuneACCESS table contains in-frame sequences only and omits some clones. Under half of the omission traces to an unresolved V gene where checked; the cause of the rest is unknown. A total of more than 100,000 clones appear in this sample, 92% of them only once. Jointly, the top ten make up about 14% of the sample. The source material was peripheral blood, sampled on day 0 of AZD1222 vaccination. Every receptor here comes from an adult in good health.

The CDR3 is CASSQGSNSGLGETQYF. CDR3 DNA: TGTGCCAGCAGCCAAGGATCCAATAGTGGCCTGGGGGAGACCCAGTACTTC. This chain connects TRBV3-1 (or the pseudogene TRBV3-2) to TRBJ2-5, with D hard to call. The germline CDR1 and CDR2 sequences are LGHDT and YNNKEL (reference sequence). The CDR3 length is 17 residues. V shed 1 base and J shed 5 bases, with 20 bases lying between them.

The rearrangement uses TRBV3-1 (or the pseudogene TRBV3-2) and TRBJ2-3, with TRBD2 matching over 13 bases. Per the germline V gene, CDR1 is LGHDT and CDR2 is YNNKEL (reference sequence). The CDR3 sequence is 17 residues long. Unmatched junction bases numbered 10, after V lost 5 bases and J lost 5 bases. CDR3 in DNA: TGTGCCAGCAGCTCGAATGGACTAGCGGGAGCGGAAGATACGCAGTATTTT. It translates to CASSSNGLAGAEDTQYF.

The count of this clone is one. The chain employs TRBV6-2 or TRBV6-3 and TRBJ1-2; the D is unclear. V was shortened by 2 bases and J by 8 bases, with 12 bases between the two germline ends. The CDR3 totals 13 residues. The germline gives CDR1 MNHEY, CDR2 SVGEGT. The CDR3 nucleotides are TGTGCCAGCAGTTACGACACCCACGACGGCTACACCTTC. Its translation is CASSYDTHDGYTF.

The chain employs TRBV30 and TRBJ2-7; unclear D gene. This CDR3 is built from 13 residues. With 0 bases removed from V and 1 base from J, the gap between germline ends came to 7 bases. Germline V gene sequence: CDR1 GTSNPN, CDR2 SVGIG (reference sequence). The CDR3 DNA sequence: TGTGCCTGGAGTGTAGGTGGATCCTACGAGCAGTACTTC. As protein: CAWSVGGSYEQYF.

V is TRBV5-4 and J is TRBJ2-7, with 8 bases lining up with TRBD1. Germline trimming cut 4 bases from V and 0 bases from J; bases unmatched to any gene: 3. Germline CDR1 SGHNT, CDR2 YYREEE (reference sequence). This CDR3 comprises 14 residues. The CDR3 spells CASSRQGSSYEQYF. DNA for the CDR3: TGTGCCAGCAGCCGACAGGGGAGCTCCTACGAGCAGTACTTC.

V and J are TRBV6-6 and TRBJ1-1, with D maybe TRBD1 (5 bases). V was clipped by 2 bases and J by 4 bases, with 8 bases between them. The germline CDR1 and CDR2 sequences are MNHNY and SVGAGI (reference sequence). The CDR3 totals 13 residues. The CDR3 DNA follows: TGTGCCAGCAGTTACATGGGGGGCACTGAAGCTTTCTTT. It specifies CASSYMGGTEAFF.

This clone was seen many times. V gene TRBV6-1 combines with J gene TRBJ2-7, with 8 bases identical to TRBD1. Trimming removed 1 base from V and 0 bases from J; junction bases left unmatched: 5. This CDR3 comprises 16 residues. From germline, CDR1 is MNHNS and CDR2 SASEGT. The CDR3 spells CASSEVEGTGSYEQYF. The CDR3 coding sequence is TGTGCCAGCAGTGAAGTAGAAGGGACAGGCTCCTACGAGCAGTACTTC.

The chain couples TRBV2 to TRBJ2-2, with a possible D match to TRBD2 (5 bases). V was clipped by 5 bases and J by 1 base, with 8 bases between them. This CDR3 is built from 14 residues. Germline CDR1 and CDR2: SNHLY and FYNNEI. This CDR3 is CASSFTRNTGELFF. For the CDR3, the DNA is TGTGCCAGCAGTTTCACTAGGAACACCGGGGAGCTGTTTTTT.

This clone was recorded once. CDR3 amino acids: CASSYPGWGRDNEQFF. CDR3 nucleotide sequence: TGTGCCAGCAGTTACCCGGGATGGGGGCGAGACAATGAGCAGTTCTTC. This chain connects TRBV6-2 or TRBV6-3 to TRBJ2-1; perhaps TRBD1 as D (6 bases). This CDR3 has 16 amino acids. V gave up 2 bases and J gave up 5 bases, with 16 bases separating them. Looked up from germline, CDR1 is MNHEY and CDR2 is SVGEGT.